This TCR beta chain was recorded in a study of blood T cell repertoires in COVID-19. Study-wide background: The samples span acute and convalescent COVID-19 from the United States, Italy and Spain. PBMCs, B-cell-depleted T cells, or T cells were the source of the cDNA or gDNA that made up the material.

Using immunoSEQ multiplex PCR, the repertoire was profiled, and TCRdb retains in-frame clones only, with some absent. This table has about 210,000 clones, 80% to 90% appearing once. This clone turned up a few times. This CDR3 has 12 amino acids. Germline assignment: CDR1 ENHRY and CDR2 SYGVKD. Trimming took off 6 bases at V and 6 bases at J, with 11 bases between the two ends. The sequenced sample consisted of peripheral blood. The rearrangement joins TRBV10-3 to TRBJ1-1; D is unresolved. The clonotype originates from a man between 18 and 35 years old with active or convalescent COVID-19. CDR3 nucleotide sequence: TGTGCCATCAGGTCCAGTTTTCCTGAAGCTTTCTTT. As protein: CAIRSSFPEAFF.